This T cell receptor (beta chain) comes out of a study of blood T cell repertoires in COVID-19. Clones were read by immunoSEQ multiplex PCR, and TCRdb kept only the in-frame ones, dropping some. The repertoire has about half a million clones, 88% of them found once; the top ten carry around 7.9%. Participants' reported clinical history set cohort assignment. Trimming pared 6 bases from V and 0 bases from J, leaving 3 bases between. Germline lookup yields CDR1 DFQATT and CDR2 SNEGSKA (reference sequence). The CDR3 has 11 residues. The TCR originated in a woman aged 60 to 75 who had recovered from COVID-19. The V gene is TRBV20-1, the J gene TRBJ2-4, with D unclear. Specimen: PBMCs or T cells enriched from blood (not recorded which). The CDR3, as DNA: TGCAGTGCACTAGCCAAAAACATTCAGTACTTC. Translating gives CSALAKNIQYF.